The 30 T cell receptor beta chains presented below share a single source sample, sequenced in a study of cytomegalovirus exposure and HLA in healthy donors (dated 2017 in TCRdb). The library was prepared using the immunoSEQ multiplex PCR assay. A mixture of 60 forward primers for TCR Vbeta segments and 13 reverse primers for TCR Jbeta segments was used in the multiplex PCR. This immuneACCESS table, as held by TCRdb, lists in-frame sequences with V and J called but not all clones. Of the missing ones, under half trace to an unresolved V gene in checked studies; the others have no known cause. For this sample there are about 160,000 clones; approximately 81% appear just once. Jointly, the top ten make up about 2% of the sample. Source material: PBMCs. Receptors originate from a young man in good health and CMV-seropositive.

V and J are TRBV14 and TRBJ2-7, with TRBD1 identical over 12 bases. This CDR3 is 15 amino acids long. The ends lost 2 bases at V and 4 bases at J; junction bases unmatched: 3. Germline V lookup: CDR1 SGHDN, CDR2 FVKESK. The CDR3 nucleotides read TGTGCCAGCAGCCAACCGGGACAGGGGGCTTACGAGCAGTACTTC. Protein sequence: CASSQPGQGAYEQYF.

The chain joins TRBV5-6 to TRBJ1-1; D possibly corresponds to TRBD1 (5 bases). The CDR3 contains 16 residues. Between the trimmed V and J ends, which lost 6 bases and 3 bases, there was a span of 21 bases. Germline V gene sequence: CDR1 SGHDT, CDR2 YYEEEE. CDR3 region: CASTSFHWGDYTEAFF. The DNA for the CDR3 is TGTGCCAGCACCTCCTTCCACTGGGGGGACTACACTGAAGCTTTCTTT. The full variable domain, its missing parts supplied by reference TRBV5-6 and TRBJ1-1, is DAGVTQSPTHLIKTRGQQVTLRCSPKSGHDTVSWYQQALGQGPQFIFQYYEEEERQRGNFPDRFSGHQFPNYSSELNVNALLLGDSALYLCASTSFHWGDYTEAFFGQGTRLTVV.

The rearrangement links TRBV4-2 to TRBJ2-5; D is undetermined. Germline V lookup: CDR1 LGHNA, CDR2 YNFKEQ. The V and J ends lost 5 bases and 5 bases respectively, with 12 bases between them. CDR3 size: 13 residues. CDR3: CASSSRLRETQYF. In DNA form, the CDR3 reads TGTGCCAGCAGCTCGCGGCTCCGGGAGACCCAGTACTTC.

This rearrangement joins TRBV5-4 to TRBJ2-3, with D hard to call. The V gene lost 0 bases and the J gene lost 4 bases, with 9 bases spanning the gap. The germline V gene has CDR1 SGHNT and CDR2 YYREEE (reference sequence). This CDR3 contains 14 residues. CDR3 region: CASSLVVTPDTQYF. CDR3 sequence (DNA): TGTGCCAGCAGCTTGGTCGTGACACCAGATACGCAGTATTTT.

The CDR3 protein is CASSLGLAGLRTDTQYF. The CDR3 coding sequence is TGTGCCAGCAGCTTAGGGTTAGCGGGGCTACGCACAGATACGCAGTATTTT. The chain recombines TRBV7-2 with TRBJ2-3, with TRBD2 matching over 8 bases. J was trimmed by 1 base and V by 1 base; bases with no gene match: 7. The CDR3 extends over 17 amino acids. Per germline, CDR1 SGHTA and CDR2 FQGNSA.

The CDR3 loop is CASSQVSAGETQYF. The CDR3 DNA reads as TGCGCCAGCAGCCAAGTTTCTGCGGGAGAGACCCAGTACTTC. V is TRBV4-3 and J is TRBJ2-5, with D possibly matching TRBD2 (5 bases). The CDR3 consists of 14 residues. Looked up from germline, CDR1 is LGHNA and CDR2 is YSLEER. Trimming left V 1 base short and J 4 bases short, with 10 bases between.

The J gene is TRBJ2-7, the V gene TRBV7-2; D is possibly TRBD2 (6 bases). This CDR3 spans 17 amino acids. The V end was cut by 2 bases, the J end by 5 bases, with 22 bases between. Germline assignment: CDR1 SGHTA and CDR2 FQGNSA. CDR3 sequence (DNA): TGTGCCAGCAGCTTATACGAAGTGCCTAGCGCTGCCAACGAGCAGTACTTC. It is translated as CASSLYEVPSAANEQYF.

The chain uses TRBV5-4 and TRBJ1-1; D is possibly TRBD1 (5 bases). CDR3 size: 13 residues. V gave up 2 bases and J gave up 10 bases, with 15 bases separating them. The V gene's germline CDR1 is SGHNT and CDR2 YYREEE (reference sequence). The CDR3 spells CASSFGGGEIAFF. CDR3 nucleotides: TGTGCCAGCAGCTTCGGCGGGGGGGAGATAGCTTTCTTT.

This clone occurred once. The J gene is TRBJ2-3, the V gene TRBV20-1; D gene uncertain. CDR1 DFQATT and CDR2 SNEGSKA come from the germline V gene (reference sequence). The CDR3 is 11 amino acids. V lost 6 bases and J 6 bases, leaving 10 bases between the germline ends. As DNA, the CDR3 is TGCAGTGCCAGACTCGTGGATACGCAGTATTTT. Its protein product is CSARLVDTQYF.

In this sample, this clone turned up once. The gene calls are TRBV6-1 and TRBJ2-7, with D tentatively TRBD2 (9 bases). Per the germline V gene, CDR1 is MNHNS and CDR2 is SASEGT. The ends were cut back, 3 bases at V and 5 bases at J, with 17 bases in the middle. This CDR3 has 15 residues. CDR3 in amino acids: CASSDRTGTSHEQYF. The CDR3 DNA follows: TGTGCCAGCAGTGACAGGACAGGGACTAGCCACGAGCAGTACTTC.

CDR3 bases: TGTGCCAGCAGTAGTCATCAGGGGATTCAGCCCCAGCATTTT. It codes for CASSSHQGIQPQHF. This chain joins TRBV27 and TRBJ1-5; perhaps TRBD1 as D (6 bases). Germline V CDR1 and CDR2: MNHEY, SMNVEV (reference sequence). The CDR3 extends over 14 amino acids. V was pared by 5 bases and J by 6 bases, with 14 bases between.

This clone was counted between two and nine times. The chain joins TRBV5-4 to TRBJ1-2; D possibly corresponds to TRBD1 (6 bases). CDR3 size: 13 residues. Germline V gene sequence: CDR1 SGHNT, CDR2 YYREEE (reference sequence). The V end lost 4 bases, the J end lost 2 bases, and 9 bases lay between the germline ends. This CDR3 reads CASSQRGNYGYTF. The CDR3 nucleotides read TGTGCCAGCAGCCAGAGGGGGAACTATGGCTACACCTTC. Combining the CDR3 with reference TRBV5-4 and TRBJ1-2 gives the whole variable domain ETGVTQSPTHLIKTRGQQVTLRCSSQSGHNTVSWYQQALGQGPQFIFQYYREEENGRGNFPPRFSGLQFPNYSSELNVNALELDDSALYLCASSQRGNYGYTFGSGTRLTVV.

This clone was observed a few times. J is TRBJ1-1 and V is TRBV9, with D perhaps TRBD1 (6 bases). This CDR3 has 14 amino acids. Germline values: CDR1 SGDLS, CDR2 YYNGEE. V was shortened by 6 bases and J by 4 bases, with 16 bases between the two germline ends. The CDR3 bases are TGTGCCAGCAATGCAGGGGATGGACGCACTGAAGCTTTCTTT. Translation gives CASNAGDGRTEAFF. The variable domain in full, completed from reference TRBV9 and TRBJ1-1, reads DSGVTQTPKHLITATGQRVTLRCSPRSGDLSVYWYQQSLDQGLQFLIQYYNGEERAKGNILERFSAQQFPDLHSELNLSSLELGDSALYFCASNAGDGRTEAFFGQGTRLTVV.

This clone appeared once. The chain combines TRBV10-3 with TRBJ1-1; 7 positions match TRBD1. V shed 8 bases, J shed 2 bases, and the junction held 5 bases outside the gene matches. Germline CDR1 is ENHRY and CDR2 is SYGVKD. The CDR3 length is 13 residues. Here the CDR3 reads CAIRTGVNTEAFF. CDR3 in DNA: TGTGCCATCCGGACAGGAGTAAACACTGAAGCTTTCTTT.

The CDR3 reads CASSPGQGVVAQPQHF. In nucleotides, the CDR3 is TGTGCCAGCAGTCCGGGACAGGGGGTCGTCGCTCAGCCCCAGCATTTT. V gene TRBV2 combines with J gene TRBJ1-5; 11 nucleotides match TRBD1. Germline V gives CDR1 SNHLY, CDR2 FYNNEI. This CDR3 comprises 16 residues. Trimming cost V 5 bases and J 6 bases; bases outside gene matches: 9.

The rearrangement joins TRBV4-3 to TRBJ2-5, with 9 bases aligning to TRBD2. The CDR3 extends over 15 amino acids. Germline-derived CDR1 and CDR2 are LGHNA and YSLEER. V lost 1 base, J lost 4 bases, and 4 bases stayed unmatched. The CDR3 loop is CASSQGSGGGETQYF. The CDR3 DNA sequence: TGCGCCAGCAGCCAAGGTAGCGGGGGAGGAGAGACCCAGTACTTC.

This clone turned up a few times. The rearrangement links TRBV29-1 to TRBJ2-7; possibly TRBD1 for D (5 bases). Germline lookup yields CDR1 SQVTM and CDR2 ANQGSEA. This CDR3 has 12 residues. V lost 6 bases and J 4 bases, leaving 13 bases between the germline ends. The CDR3 nucleotides are TGCAGCGTGGGGAAGACAGAATACGAGCAGTACTTC. Amino acids: CSVGKTEYEQYF.

V usage is TRBV4-1 and J usage is TRBJ2-3; 7 bases match TRBD1. The CDR3 sequence is 14 residues long. J was trimmed by 4 bases and V by 6 bases; bases with no gene match: 7. The germline V gene encodes CDR1 MGHRA and CDR2 YSYEKL. The CDR3 bases are TGCGCCAGCAGGGACACAGGGGCGGCAGATACGCAGTATTTT. Residues: CASRDTGAADTQYF.

The chain combines TRBV11-2 with TRBJ2-2, with 8 positions matching TRBD2. The V and J ends lost 5 bases and 1 base, in that order; junction bases with no gene match: 3. CDR1 and CDR2 from the germline V gene are SGHAT and FQNNGV. The CDR3 spans 15 residues. The CDR3 reads CASSPTSGNTGELFF. The CDR3 DNA sequence: TGTGCCAGCAGCCCTACTAGCGGGAACACCGGGGAGCTGTTTTTT.

The V call is TRBV27, the J call TRBJ2-1; D remains ambiguous. Germline-derived CDR1 and CDR2 are MNHEY and SMNVEV (reference sequence). The CDR3 spans 15 residues. Trimming took 2 bases from V and 6 from J, leaving 14 bases between them. The CDR3 loop is CASSLGQIESNEQFF. Written as DNA, the CDR3 is TGTGCCAGCAGTTTAGGGCAGATTGAGTCCAATGAGCAGTTCTTC.

The chain carries TRBV5-6 and TRBJ1-5; 7 bases agree with TRBD1. The CDR3 runs to 15 residues. After removal of 1 base from V and 4 bases from J, the junction contained 5 bases not matched to a gene. Germline CDR1 is SGHDT and CDR2 is YYEEEE. The CDR3 coding sequence is TGTGCCAGCAGCTTGCAGGGGGTATGGAATCAGCCCCAGCATTTT. Protein sequence: CASSLQGVWNQPQHF.

The chain couples TRBV27 to TRBJ2-1; 7 bases match TRBD1. This CDR3 is 15 amino acids long. V lost 7 bases, J lost 4 bases, and 10 bases stayed unmatched. In germline, CDR1 is MNHEY, CDR2 SMNVEV (reference sequence). The CDR3 loop is CASIPRDSQYNEQFF. CDR3 nucleotide sequence: TGTGCCAGCATCCCCCGGGACAGTCAATACAATGAGCAGTTCTTC.

The V gene is TRBV13, the J gene TRBJ1-2; 8 bases map to TRBD1. CDR3 size: 14 residues. Germline CDR1 and CDR2: PRHDT and FYEKMQ (reference sequence). Trimming at V came to 0 bases and at J to 3 bases, leaving 0 bases not matched to a gene. The CDR3 bases are TGTGCCAGCAGCTTAGGGACAGGGGACTATGGCTACACCTTC. It is translated as CASSLGTGDYGYTF. Combining the CDR3 with reference TRBV13 and TRBJ1-2 gives the whole variable domain AAGVIQSPRHLIKEKRETATLKCYPIPRHDTVYWYQQGPGQDPQFLISFYEKMQSDKGSIPDRFSAQQFSDYHSELNMSSLELGDSALYFCASSLGTGDYGYTFGSGTRLTVV.

This chain joins TRBV7-9 and TRBJ2-2; no clear D. Trimming pared 1 base from V and 2 bases from J, leaving 5 bases between. Germline CDR1 and CDR2: SEHNR and FQNEAQ (reference sequence). The CDR3 runs to 14 residues. CDR3 loop: CASSLGANTGELFF. CDR3 DNA sequence: TGTGCCAGCAGCTTAGGGGCTAACACCGGGGAGCTGTTTTTT.

The V gene is TRBV14, the J gene TRBJ1-2; TRBD1 is a possible D gene (6 bases). The CDR3 consists of 15 residues. Germline assignment: CDR1 SGHDN and CDR2 FVKESK. V gave up 5 bases and J gave up 5 bases, with 18 bases separating them. In DNA form, the CDR3 reads TGTGCCAGCAGCTACAACCAGGGACAAAGTTATGGCTACACCTTC. Residues: CASSYNQGQSYGYTF.

This clone was seen a single time. V is TRBV4-2 and J is TRBJ2-1; D is perhaps TRBD2 (7 bases). The V end lost 0 bases, the J end lost 7 bases, and 16 bases lay between the germline ends. The germline V gene encodes CDR1 LGHNA and CDR2 YNFKEQ. This CDR3 is built from 16 residues. In DNA, the CDR3 is TGTGCCAGCAGCCAAGAGGGTGGGGGGGCTTGGAATGAGCAGTTCTTC. Protein sequence: CASSQEGGGAWNEQFF.

The chain employs TRBV19 and TRBJ1-2; unclear D gene. V gave up 1 base and J gave up 6 bases, with 15 bases separating them. CDR1 is LNHDA, CDR2 SQIVND, per germline (reference sequence). The CDR3 loop spans 15 amino acids. The CDR3 nucleotides are TGTGCCAGTAGTATAGTAGGGAGACGGATGAATGGCTACACCTTC. Translated: CASSIVGRRMNGYTF.

V gene TRBV5-1 combines with J gene TRBJ1-4; perhaps TRBD1 as D (5 bases). V lost 0 bases and J lost 6, with 6 bases in between. This CDR3 is 13 amino acids long. Germline loops: CDR1 SGHRS, CDR2 YFSETQ. The CDR3 loop reads CASSLGGDEKLFF. The CDR3 DNA reads TGCGCCAGCAGCTTGGGGGGGGATGAAAAACTGTTTTTT.

The J gene is TRBJ1-6, the V gene TRBV18; 8 bases match TRBD1. The CDR3 is made up of 15 amino acids. Germline trimming cut 5 bases from V and 7 bases from J; bases unmatched to any gene: 7. CDR1 is KGHSH, CDR2 LQKENI, per germline. CDR3 sequence: CASSSGTGQNSPLHF. The CDR3 DNA reads TGTGCCAGCTCATCGGGGACAGGTCAGAATTCACCCCTCCACTTT.

This clone was counted a few times. The V call is TRBV7-9, the J call TRBJ1-1; tentatively, D is TRBD1 (5 bases). V was clipped by 1 base and J by 4 bases, with 16 bases between them. CDR1 is SEHNR, CDR2 FQNEAQ, per germline (reference sequence). This CDR3 contains 16 residues. CDR3 loop: CASSLGIFGGTTEAFF. Here the CDR3 DNA reads TGTGCCAGCAGCTTAGGGATATTCGGGGGTACCACTGAAGCTTTCTTT. Variable domain in full (rest from reference TRBV7-9 and TRBJ1-1): DTGVSQNPRHKITKRGQNVTFRCDPISEHNRLYWYRQTLGQGPEFLTYFQNEAQLEKSRLLSDRFSAERPKGSFSTLEIQRTEQGDSAMYLCASSLGIFGGTTEAFFGQGTRLTVV.